This TCR beta chain was identified in a study of blood T cell repertoires in COVID-19. Study-level background: The samples span acute and convalescent COVID-19 from the United States, Italy and Spain. PBMCs, B-cell-depleted T cells, or T cells were the source of the cDNA or gDNA that made up the material.

The data were produced by immunoSEQ multiplex PCR, yet TCRdb's version contains in-frame clones alone and is incomplete. This table has 120,000 or so clones, approximately 71% appearing once. This sequence originates from a woman in her 70s with acute or convalescent COVID-19. Sequencing was done on a sample of peripheral blood.

Here the CDR3 reads CASSPGANTGELFF. Here the CDR3 DNA reads TGTGCCAGCAGCCCCGGGGCGAACACCGGGGAGCTGTTTTTT. The chain has TRBV6-4 and TRBJ2-2; TRBD2 might be the D (5 bases). The CDR3 consists of 14 residues. CDR1 is MRHNA, CDR2 SNTAGT, per germline. V was trimmed by 6 bases and J by 0 bases, leaving 8 bases between them.